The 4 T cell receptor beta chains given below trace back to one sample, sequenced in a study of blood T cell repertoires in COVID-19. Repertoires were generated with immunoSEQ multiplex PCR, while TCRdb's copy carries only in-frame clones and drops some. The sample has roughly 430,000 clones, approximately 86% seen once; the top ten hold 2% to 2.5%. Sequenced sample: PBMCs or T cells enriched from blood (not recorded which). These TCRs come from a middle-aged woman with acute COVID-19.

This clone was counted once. The CDR3 nucleotides are TGTGCCAGCAGCTTGTCCAAGGGAGGAGCAGATACGCAGTATTTT. It is translated as CASSLSKGGADTQYF. The V and J genes are TRBV7-7 and TRBJ2-3, with TRBD2 as a possible D gene (6 bases). Germline assignment: CDR1 SSHAT and CDR2 FNYEAQ (reference sequence). Between the trimmed V and J ends, which lost 3 bases and 4 bases, there was a span of 14 bases. This CDR3 contains 15 residues.

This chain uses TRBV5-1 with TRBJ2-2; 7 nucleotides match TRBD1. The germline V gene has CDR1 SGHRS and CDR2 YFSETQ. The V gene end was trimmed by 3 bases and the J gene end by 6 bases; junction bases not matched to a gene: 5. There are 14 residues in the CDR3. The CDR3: CASSSLTGPGELFF. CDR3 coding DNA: TGCGCCAGCAGCTCCCTGACAGGGCCCGGGGAGCTGTTTTTT.

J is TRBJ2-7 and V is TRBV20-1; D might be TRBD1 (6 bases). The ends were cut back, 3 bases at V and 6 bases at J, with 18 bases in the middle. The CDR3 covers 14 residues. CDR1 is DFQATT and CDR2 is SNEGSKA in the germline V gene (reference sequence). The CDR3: CSASHTGRGGEQYF. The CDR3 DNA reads TGCAGTGCTAGTCACACGGGCAGGGGCGGCGAGCAGTACTTC.

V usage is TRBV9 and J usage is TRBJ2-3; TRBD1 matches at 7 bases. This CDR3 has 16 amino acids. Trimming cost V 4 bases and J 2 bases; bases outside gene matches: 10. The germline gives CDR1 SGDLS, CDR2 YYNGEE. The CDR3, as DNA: TGTGCCAGCAGCATGAGACGGGACAGTCCCACAGATACGCAGTATTTT. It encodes CASSMRRDSPTDTQYF.